This entry concerns a single T cell receptor beta chain. Its antigen is unknown. No base quality information exists; no much larger clone differs at one position. CDR1 is given as SEHNR and CDR2 as FQNEAQ, both from the germline V gene (reference sequence). The junction shows trimming of 9 bases on V and 6 bases on J, plus 9 bases between the germline ends. Counted from cysteine to phenylalanine, this CDR3 has 11 amino acids. The kept DNA is CDR3 alone, 33 bases in frame from the first base. PBMCs were isolated by density centrifugation and stained for CD3, CD4 and CD8, and CD4+ and CD8+ T cells were sorted on a FACSAria. Unaffected controls provided scalp biopsies and blood samples. This record belongs to a study of CD8+ T cells in alopecia areata listed by TCRdb under 2018. For the wider study: The study used high-throughput TCRbeta sequencing to examine T cell clonal expansion in alopecia areata, in both the C3H/HeJ mouse model and human patients. Scalp tissue and sorted CD4+ and CD8+ peripheral blood T cells from patchy and totalis/universalis alopecia areata patients and from healthy controls were covered by human TCRbeta sequencing. Scalp clonality was compared across normal scalp (n=4), patchy alopecia areata scalp (n=8), and alopecia totalis/universalis scalp (n=8). The RNA source kit depended on sample type: the PAXgene miRNA kit for fixed scalp, the miRNeasy kit for PBMCs, and the RNeasy kit for mouse skin. TCRbeta CDR3 regions were amplified by immunoSEQ multiplex PCR with 35 Vbeta forward and 13 Jbeta reverse primers. Findings and caveats that apply to the study as a whole: Compared with normal scalp, lesional scalp had higher clonality and more expanded CD8+ clones, particularly in alopecia totalis/universalis, a pattern that suggests antigenic drive. Resident alphabeta T cells in normal human skin are also sequenced, complicating scalp TCR repertoire analysis, unlike mouse skin dominated by gammadelta T cells. Shared TCR sequences between patients were less evident than in mice, which may be partly attributable to HLA diversity in the patient population.

Library creation used the immunoSEQ multiplex PCR assay. To provide template for TCR sequencing, every sample had RNA extracted and reverse transcribed into cDNA. First-strand cDNA was synthesized with SuperScript III using a 2:1 mix of oligo-dT and random hexamers. A synthetic immune receptor repertoire was used to assess amplification bias, and residual bias was removed computationally. As for the authors' bioinformatics: Raw reads were preprocessed to remove errors, and CDR3 was defined by IMGT conventions from the conserved cysteine to phenylalanine. Clonality was computed by normalizing Shannon entropy by log2 of the number of productive unique TCRs and subtracting the result from 1. Whether each scalp clone was CD4 or CD8 was inferred by checking scalp TCRbeta sequences against the CD4 and CD8 repertoires from sorted blood. Sourced from immuneACCESS, this table was stored by TCRdb with only in-frame sequences that have V and J called. A share of the clones is absent; for the studies checked, an unresolved V gene accounts for under half, and the remainder has no known explanation. V and J calls and clone size are given by that table; D and trimming were obtained from the DNA. In this sample the table shows some 200,000 clones, 56% of which occur a single time. The ten largest clones take up roughly 5% of the sample.

Rearrangement joined TRBV7-9 to TRBJ2-1, with no D gene named confidently. This receptor was obtained from a human donor in good health. Sequencing input: CD8+ T cells sorted from blood. The DNA sequence follows: TGTGCCAGTGGGATCGGCAATGAGCAGTTCTTC. The translation is CASGIGNEQFF.